The 17 T cell receptor beta chains below were found in one sample sequenced in a study of T cell responses to AZD1222 COVID-19 vaccine. The method was immunoSEQ multiplex PCR; TCRdb's version includes in-frame clones alone and lacks a portion of them. This table has about 130,000 clones, more than 80% appearing once. Material: peripheral blood, obtained 28 days after the second AZD1222 dose. The origin of the receptors is an adult who received the AZD1222 COVID-19 vaccine.

The rearrangement joins TRBV13 to TRBJ2-1; 7 bases match TRBD2. Germline V gives CDR1 PRHDT, CDR2 FYEKMQ (reference sequence). This CDR3 is 14 amino acids long. With V trimmed by 4 bases and J by 5 bases, 5 bases remained unmatched. CDR3: CASSSRAGDNEQFF. CDR3 DNA: TGTGCCAGCAGCTCCCGCGCGGGGGACAATGAGCAGTTCTTC.

This clone was recorded only once. The chain joins TRBV11-2 to TRBJ1-1; 7 nucleotides match TRBD1. Germline CDR1 reads SGHAT; CDR2 reads FQNNGV. V was clipped by 6 bases and J by 6 bases; unmatched bases: 1. CDR3 length equals 11 residues. CDR3 amino acids: CASRGTAEAFF. The CDR3 DNA sequence: TGTGCCAGCAGGGGGACAGCTGAAGCTTTCTTT.

The chain employs TRBV2 and TRBJ1-6; D possibly corresponds to TRBD1 (6 bases). The CDR3 covers 15 residues. Trimming removed 1 base at V and 7 bases at J, with 11 bases between. Germline CDR1 reads SNHLY; CDR2 reads FYNNEI. CDR3 DNA sequence: TGTGCCAGCAGTGAAGTCAGGGGAGTCAATTCACCCCTCCACTTT. Translating it yields CASSEVRGVNSPLHF.

This chain joins TRBV12-3 or TRBV12-4 and TRBJ1-2; a possible D gene is TRBD1 (6 bases). The germline V and J ends were trimmed by 10 bases and 8 bases, with 17 bases remaining between them. The CDR3 extends over 12 amino acids. CDR3 coding DNA: TGTGCCACCATCGGACGGACAGCCGGCTACACCTTC. Translated: CATIGRTAGYTF.

The chain couples TRBV18 to TRBJ2-1; TRBD1 matches 12 bases. Germline CDR1 KGHSH, CDR2 LQKENI. CDR3 length: 14 residues. Trimming cost V 5 bases and J 9 bases; bases outside gene matches: 5. CDR3 loop: CASSTGQGAFEQFF. In nucleotides, the CDR3 is TGTGCCAGCTCAACGGGACAGGGGGCGTTTGAGCAGTTCTTC.

The chain uses TRBV23-1 and TRBJ2-7; D is perhaps TRBD2 (7 bases). TRBV23-1 belongs to the ORF category, with a function that is uncertain. The V and J ends lost 3 bases and 12 bases respectively, with 15 bases between them. The CDR3 totals 12 residues. The CDR3 region is CASSHPTGRGYF. CDR3 coding DNA: TGCGCCAGCAGTCACCCCACAGGGAGGGGGTACTTC.

The chain joins TRBV5-1 to TRBJ1-3; 7 nucleotides match TRBD1. The germline V gene has CDR1 SGHRS and CDR2 YFSETQ. The CDR3 has 16 residues. V lost 0 bases and J lost 0; bases outside the gene matches: 3. The CDR3, as DNA: TGCGCCAGCAGCTTGGAAGGGGGCCACTCTGGAAACACCATATATTTT. Translating it yields CASSLEGGHSGNTIYF. The entire variable domain, with the rest obtained from reference TRBV5-1 and TRBJ1-3, is as follows: KAGVTQTPRYLIKTRGQQVTLSCSPISGHRSVSWYQQTPGQGLQFLFEYFSETQRNKGNFPGRFSGRQFSNSRSEMNVSTLELGDSALYLCASSLEGGHSGNTIYFGEGSWLTVV.

The chain employs TRBV7-6 and TRBJ1-1; 7 bases map to TRBD1. Germline CDR1 reads SGHVS; CDR2 reads FNYEAQ. The CDR3 contains 14 residues. V shed 5 bases, J shed 2 bases, and the junction held 5 bases outside the gene matches. Written as DNA, the CDR3 is TGTGCCAGCAGCCTCTGGACAGGAAACACTGAAGCTTTCTTT. This sequence encodes CASSLWTGNTEAFF.

This clone was seen a handful of times. This sequence joins TRBV5-1 and TRBJ2-1; tentatively, D is TRBD2 (6 bases). This CDR3 contains 14 residues. The germline V gene encodes CDR1 SGHRS and CDR2 YFSETQ. The V end was cut by 3 bases, the J end by 0 bases, with 7 bases between. The CDR3: CASSSGDSYNEQFF. In nucleotides, the CDR3 is TGCGCCAGCAGCTCGGGGGACTCCTACAATGAGCAGTTCTTC.

The chain links TRBV14 to TRBJ2-7; no firm D call. From germline, CDR1 is SGHDN and CDR2 FVKESK. Trimming took off 3 bases at V and 3 bases at J, with 6 bases between the two ends. This CDR3 spans 12 amino acids. The CDR3 nucleotides are TGTGCCAGCAGCCAGAGATACTACGAGCAGTACTTC. Its protein is CASSQRYYEQYF.

The genes are TRBV9 and TRBJ2-3, with 8 bases fitting TRBD2. Germline V gives CDR1 SGDLS, CDR2 YYNGEE. J was trimmed by 5 bases and V by 3 bases; bases with no gene match: 8. The CDR3 is 15 amino acids. The CDR3 DNA sequence: TGTGCCAGCAGCGCCGGGGGACTAGTCCGAGATACGCAGTATTTT. Protein: CASSAGGLVRDTQYF.

The chain joins TRBV7-9 to TRBJ2-1; 9 bases are a match to TRBD2. Germline V CDR1 and CDR2: SEHNR, FQNEAQ (reference sequence). J gave up 4 bases and V 2 bases, and 3 bases lay outside the gene matches. The CDR3 loop spans 15 amino acids. CDR3 sequence: CASSLLAGRYNEQFF. CDR3 DNA: TGTGCCAGCAGCTTACTAGCGGGGCGTTACAATGAGCAGTTCTTC.

The chain employs TRBV6-2 or TRBV6-3 and TRBJ2-1; 12 nucleotides agree with TRBD1. Germline CDR1 is MNHEY and CDR2 is SVGEGT. This CDR3 has 15 amino acids. V trimming: 3 bases; J trimming: 9 bases; junction bases outside the gene matches: 6. The CDR3 bases are TGTGCCAGCAGTTATCCGGGGACAGGGGGCGGTGAGCAGTTCTTC. As protein: CASSYPGTGGGEQFF.

This clone was observed a few times. This rearrangement joins TRBV11-3 to TRBJ2-2, with D tentatively TRBD1 (6 bases). Deletions cut 6 bases from V and 0 bases from J, with 14 bases between. CDR3 length equals 16 residues. Germline V lookup: CDR1 SGHNT, CDR2 YENEEA. CDR3 region: CASSARTDANTGELFF. The DNA for the CDR3 is TGTGCCAGCAGTGCCCGGACAGACGCGAACACCGGGGAGCTGTTTTTT.

This clone was observed a single time. V gene TRBV5-1 combines with J gene TRBJ1-2; 7 bases map to TRBD1. From germline, CDR1 is SGHRS and CDR2 YFSETQ. The CDR3 is made up of 12 amino acids. V shed 4 bases and J 8 bases; nucleotides not matched to a gene: 5. The CDR3 here is CASSLPGQGYTF. Here the CDR3 DNA reads TGCGCCAGCAGCCTACCGGGACAGGGCTACACCTTC. Based on the CDR3 plus reference TRBV5-1 and TRBJ1-2, the full variable domain is KAGVTQTPRYLIKTRGQQVTLSCSPISGHRSVSWYQQTPGQGLQFLFEYFSETQRNKGNFPGRFSGRQFSNSRSEMNVSTLELGDSALYLCASSLPGQGYTFGSGTRLTVV.

The CDR3 sequence: CASSEVYSNQPQHF. Written as DNA, the CDR3 is TGTGCCAGCAGTGAAGTTTATAGCAATCAGCCCCAGCATTTT. The rearrangement uses TRBV2 and TRBJ1-5; D unclear. Trimming left V 1 base short and J 0 bases short, with 4 bases between. Germline lookup yields CDR1 SNHLY and CDR2 FYNNEI. The CDR3 totals 14 residues.

The genes are TRBV6-5 and TRBJ2-3, with a tentative D call TRBD1 (5 bases). V lost 7 bases and J lost 1, with 12 bases in between. The CDR3 loop spans 14 amino acids. The germline V gene has CDR1 MNHEY and CDR2 SVGAGI. CDR3 nucleotides: TGTGCCAGCACCTGGAGCAGGGGCACAGATACGCAGTATTTT. Translating gives CASTWSRGTDTQYF.